This TCR beta chain was identified during a study of blood T cell repertoires in COVID-19. At the level of the study: From the United States, Italy and Spain came samples of acute and convalescent COVID-19. Nucleic acid was either cDNA or gDNA, and it came from T cells, B-cell-depleted T cells, or PBMCs.

This CDR3 spans 11 amino acids. V lost 7 bases to trimming and J lost 5 bases, with 8 bases between them. Germline-derived CDR1 and CDR2 are MDHEN and SYDVKM. The table came from immunoSEQ multiplex PCR; TCRdb's copy has only in-frame clones and leaves some out. This table has about 190,000 clones, 80% to 90% appearing once. This sequence originates from a man aged 25 to 40 with acute or convalescent COVID-19. The chain uses TRBV28 and TRBJ1-2; TRBD1 is a possible D gene (5 bases). The sample was peripheral blood. The CDR3 nucleotides are TGTGCCAGCACTGGGGGGTATGGCTACACCTTC. The encoded protein is CASTGGYGYTF.